This T cell receptor beta chain is drawn from a study of vaccination and CD4 T cells after COVID-19. Study as a whole: Cells received overlapping spike peptides from SARS-CoV-2, HCoV-NL63, HCoV-OC43 and HCoV-229E as stimulation. Study findings and constraints: Median counts of SARS-CoV-2-reactive clonotypes increased from roughly 21 to 40; this difference was not significant.

The study sequenced cultured CD4+ T cell DNA using the Oncomine TCR Beta short-read assay. TCRdb recomputed calls from the PCR reads with MiXCR, one row per CDR3 protein. The data show some 14,000 distinct CDR3 sequences, 58% seen once. Notes on this clonotype: Its antigen remains unknown.

Treatment meaning: approximately 10-day PBMC culture with coronavirus spike peptide pools or control peptides (ViraFEST assay). The sample here was cultured CD4+ T cells from blood, taken after SARS-CoV-2 vaccination. The sequence came from a human donor with COVID-19.

CDR3 protein: CATEGGGANVLTF. CDR3 bases: TGTGCCACCGAGGGTGGGGGGGCCAACGTCCTGACTTTC. This chain uses TRBV11-2 with TRBJ2-6, with D possibly being TRBD2 (5 bases). CDR1 is SGHAT and CDR2 is FQNNGV in the germline V gene. The CDR3 loop spans 13 amino acids. V lost 10 bases, J lost 4 bases, and 11 bases lay in between.